This is a list of T cell receptor beta chains from one sample in a study of T-cell memory formation after mild COVID-19. TCRdb analysed the 5' RACE reads with MiXCR anew, one entry per CDR3 protein. The table shows 500,000 to 650,000 distinct CDR3 sequences, with less than 25% occurring only once. The source material was PBMCs or a T cell subset sorted from them (not recorded which). All receptors derive from an adult woman who had mild COVID-19 (a few samples of this study predate the infection). Cell type and time point are not known. CDR3s include the opening cysteine and the closing phenylalanine or tryptophan. The D gene is left open where the match is weak. Expanded clones get a size class; other rows say once, few or many, or leave the size out.

clone size | D gene | J gene | V gene | CDR3 protein | CDR3 DNA
NA | TRBD1 | TRBJ1-2 | TRBV4-3 | CASSPGQENIYGYTF | TGCGCCAGCAGCCCGGGACAGGAAAACATCTATGGCTACACCTTC
NA | NA | TRBJ2-7 | TRBV5-1 | CASSLEDFLPYEQYF | TGCGCCAGCAGCTTGGAGGACTTTTTACCCTACGAGCAGTACTTC
many | NA | TRBJ2-3 | TRBV2 | CASSDVRQSTDTQYF | TGTGCCAGCAGTGATGTCCGACAGAGCACAGATACGCAGTATTTT
few | NA | TRBJ1-3 | TRBV5-1 | CASSLNAGSSSGNTIYF | TGCGCCAGCAGCTTGAATGCAGGGAGCTCCTCTGGAAACACCATATATTTT
NA | NA | TRBJ2-5 | TRBV3-1 | CASSHKRGAPYQETQYF | TGTGCCAGCAGCCATAAGCGAGGGGCCCCGTACCAAGAGACCCAGTACTTC
few | TRBD2 | TRBJ2-5 | TRBV11-3 | CASSRTSGSSETQYF | TGTGCCAGCAGTCGGACTAGCGGGAGTTCGGAGACCCAGTACTTC
few | NA | TRBJ2-1 | TRBV7-6 | CASSLGQGYSAEQFF | TGTGCCAGCAGCTTAGGTCAGGGGTATAGCGCTGAGCAGTTCTTC
few | NA | TRBJ2-7 | TRBV2 | CASTHGQTYEQYF | TGTGCCAGCACCCATGGACAGACCTACGAGCAGTACTTC
few | TRBD2 | TRBJ2-2 | TRBV11-1 | CASSRRTSGGRNTGELFF | TGTGCCAGCAGCCGTCGGACTAGCGGGGGGAGAAACACCGGGGAGCTGTTTTTT
few | NA | TRBJ1-2 | TRBV5-1 | CASSLQGPVGYGYTF | TGCGCCAGCAGCCTTCAGGGCCCCGTCGGCTATGGCTACACCTTC
few | NA | TRBJ2-6 | TRBV7-2 | CASSLVGPAGSGANVLTF | TGTGCCAGCAGCTTAGTGGGGCCAGCCGGCTCTGGGGCCAACGTCCTGACTTTC
NA | NA | TRBJ2-1 | TRBV12-3/TRBV12-4 | CASSLGPIEFF | TGTGCCAGCAGTTTGGGACCGATCGAGTTCTTC
NA | NA | TRBJ2-7 | TRBV3-1 | CASSHSAWGLKSYEQYF | TGTGCCAGCAGCCACTCCGCGTGGGGGCTAAAAAGCTACGAGCAGTACTTC
once | NA | TRBJ2-2 | TRBV6-2/TRBV6-3 | CASRGGGGTGELFF | TGTGCCAGCAGGGGTGGGGGCGGCACCGGGGAGCTGTTTTTT
few | TRBD1 | TRBJ2-4 | TRBV6-2/TRBV6-3 | CASSPDRVSNIQYF | TGTGCCAGCAGCCCTGACAGGGTATCGAACATTCAGTACTTC
NA | NA | TRBJ2-3 | TRBV20-1 | CSARDYSEGWTDTQYF | TGCAGTGCTAGAGACTATAGCGAAGGTTGGACAGATACGCAGTATTTT
few | NA | TRBJ1-2 | TRBV5-1 | CASTVGGEANYGYTF | TGCGCCAGCACGGTGGGAGGGGAGGCTAACTATGGCTACACCTTC
NA | TRBD1 | TRBJ2-7 | TRBV12-3/TRBV12-4 | CASSSPGTAYEQYF | TGTGCCAGCAGTTCACCCGGGACAGCCTACGAGCAGTACTTC
NA | TRBD1 | TRBJ2-3 | TRBV11-2 | CASRWTGGPDTQYF | TGTGCCAGCAGATGGACAGGGGGCCCAGATACGCAGTATTTT
few | TRBD2 | TRBJ2-5 | TRBV5-1 | CASSTSGVETQYF | TGCGCCAGCAGCACAAGCGGGGTAGAGACCCAGTACTTC
NA | NA | TRBJ1-5 | TRBV20-1 | CSARDSGQGRNQPQHF | TGCAGTGCTAGAGATTCTGGGCAGGGGAGGAATCAGCCCCAGCATTTT
few | TRBD1 | TRBJ1-2 | TRBV5-4 | CASSLDGTAYGYTF | TGTGCCAGCAGCTTGGATGGGACAGCCTATGGCTACACCTTC
NA | TRBD1 | TRBJ2-1 | TRBV7-2 | CASSPGARGQTYNEQFF | TGTGCCAGCAGCCCAGGGGCCAGGGGGCAAACCTACAATGAGCAGTTCTTC
many | NA | TRBJ2-3 | TRBV20-1 | CSASVATLGTDTQYF | TGCAGTGCTAGCGTGGCGACTCTGGGCACAGATACGCAGTATTTT
NA | NA | TRBJ1-2 | TRBV5-4 | CASSLEGPGYTF | TGTGCCAGCAGCTTGGAAGGTCCTGGCTACACCTTC
few | NA | TRBJ2-6 | TRBV7-3 | CASTPRAGANVLTF | TGTGCCAGCACCCCCAGGGCTGGGGCCAACGTCCTGACTTTC
few | TRBD1 | TRBJ2-7 | TRBV12-3/TRBV12-4 | CASSHRGLSYEQYF | TGTGCCAGCAGTCACAGGGGGCTCTCCTACGAGCAGTACTTC
NA | TRBD1 | TRBJ2-7 | TRBV14 | CASSRQGTSGEQYF | TGTGCCAGCAGCCGACAGGGGACGTCTGGTGAGCAGTACTTC
few | NA | TRBJ2-3 | TRBV3-1 | CASSQDRLSTDTQYF | TGTGCCAGCAGCCAAGATCGGCTGAGCACAGATACGCAGTATTTT
few | NA | TRBJ2-5 | TRBV5-4 | CASADGGIETQYF | TGTGCCAGCGCGGACGGAGGGATCGAGACCCAGTACTTC
NA | TRBD1 | TRBJ2-1 | TRBV12-3/TRBV12-4 | CASSQRGTGNNEQFF | TGTGCCAGCAGCCAGAGAGGGACAGGGAACAATGAGCAGTTCTTC
few | NA | TRBJ2-7 | TRBV6-2/TRBV6-3 | CASSYDSYYSYEQYF | TGTGCCAGCAGTTACGACAGCTATTACTCCTACGAGCAGTACTTC
NA | NA | TRBJ1-2 | TRBV4-1 | CASSPGESNYGYTF | TGCGCCAGCAGCCCCGGGGAAAGTAACTATGGCTACACCTTC
NA | NA | TRBJ2-5 | TRBV15 | CATSQSGKGGRETQYF | TGTGCCACCAGCCAAAGCGGGAAGGGGGGGAGAGAGACCCAGTACTTC
NA | NA | TRBJ2-1 | TRBV7-8 | CASSFQPNNEQFF | TGTGCCAGCAGCTTCCAGCCGAACAATGAGCAGTTCTTC
NA | TRBD2 | TRBJ2-4 | TRBV7-9 | CASSLVTAGGLKNIQYF | TGTGCCAGCAGCTTAGTAACAGCGGGAGGGCTAAAAAACATTCAGTACTTC
NA | TRBD1 | TRBJ1-1 | TRBV4-1 | CASSQAGTGNTEAFF | TGCGCCAGCAGCCAAGCCGGGACAGGGAACACTGAAGCTTTCTTT
once | NA | TRBJ2-7 | TRBV11-2 | CASSFSGGRSSYEQYF | TGTGCCAGCAGCTTTTCAGGGGGGCGAAGTTCCTACGAGCAGTACTTC
NA | NA | TRBJ1-1 | TRBV5-1 | CASSLVQGAGAFF | TGCGCCAGCAGCTTGGTACAGGGTGCTGGAGCTTTCTTT
NA | NA | TRBJ1-3 | TRBV7-2 | CASSLDPPGGISGNTIYF | TGTGCCAGCAGCTTAGATCCCCCTGGGGGTATCTCTGGAAACACCATATATTTT
few | NA | TRBJ2-5 | TRBV29-1 | CSVAGASETQYF | TGCAGCGTAGCAGGGGCGTCGGAGACCCAGTACTTC